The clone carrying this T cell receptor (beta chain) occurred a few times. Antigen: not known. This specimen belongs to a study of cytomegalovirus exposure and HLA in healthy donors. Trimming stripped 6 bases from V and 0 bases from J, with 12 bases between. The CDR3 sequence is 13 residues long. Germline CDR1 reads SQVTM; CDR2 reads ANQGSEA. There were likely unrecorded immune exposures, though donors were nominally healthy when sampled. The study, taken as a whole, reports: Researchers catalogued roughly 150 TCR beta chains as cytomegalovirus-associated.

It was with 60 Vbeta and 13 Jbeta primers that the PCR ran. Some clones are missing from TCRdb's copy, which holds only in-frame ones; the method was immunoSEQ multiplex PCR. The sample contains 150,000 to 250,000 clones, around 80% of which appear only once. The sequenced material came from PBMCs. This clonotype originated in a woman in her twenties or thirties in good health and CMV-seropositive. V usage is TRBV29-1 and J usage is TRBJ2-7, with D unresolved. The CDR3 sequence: CSVSDLYSYEQYF. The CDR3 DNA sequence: TGCAGCGTCTCAGACTTGTACTCCTACGAGCAGTACTTC.